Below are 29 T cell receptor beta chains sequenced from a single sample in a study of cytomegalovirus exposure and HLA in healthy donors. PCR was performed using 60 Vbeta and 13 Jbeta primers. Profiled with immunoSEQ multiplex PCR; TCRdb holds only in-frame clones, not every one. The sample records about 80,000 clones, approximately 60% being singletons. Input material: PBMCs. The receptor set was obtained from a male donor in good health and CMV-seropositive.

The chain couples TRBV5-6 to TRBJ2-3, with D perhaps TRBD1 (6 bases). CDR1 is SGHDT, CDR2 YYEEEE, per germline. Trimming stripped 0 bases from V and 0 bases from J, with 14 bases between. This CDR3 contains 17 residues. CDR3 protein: CASSLARGRPSTDTQYF. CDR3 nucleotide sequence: TGTGCCAGCAGCTTGGCCAGGGGTAGGCCTAGCACAGATACGCAGTATTTT.

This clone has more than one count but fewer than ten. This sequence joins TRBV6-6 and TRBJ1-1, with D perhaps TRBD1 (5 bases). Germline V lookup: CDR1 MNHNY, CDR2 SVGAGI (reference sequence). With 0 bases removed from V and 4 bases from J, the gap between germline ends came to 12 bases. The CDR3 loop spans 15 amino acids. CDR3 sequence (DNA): TGTGCCAGCAGTTACTCTTTCGTGGGGGGCACTGAAGCTTTCTTT. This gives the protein CASSYSFVGGTEAFF.

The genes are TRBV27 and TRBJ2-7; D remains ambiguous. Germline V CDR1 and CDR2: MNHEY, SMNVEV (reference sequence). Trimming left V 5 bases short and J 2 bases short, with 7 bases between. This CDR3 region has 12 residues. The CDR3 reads CASSLGTYEQYF. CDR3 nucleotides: TGTGCCAGCAGTCTCGGTACCTACGAGCAGTACTTC.

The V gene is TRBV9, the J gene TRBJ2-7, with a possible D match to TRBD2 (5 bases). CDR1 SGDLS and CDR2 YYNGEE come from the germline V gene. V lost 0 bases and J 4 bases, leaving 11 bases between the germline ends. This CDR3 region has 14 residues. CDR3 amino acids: CASSVDHRGYEQYF. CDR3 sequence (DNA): TGTGCCAGCAGCGTAGACCACAGAGGGTACGAGCAGTACTTC.

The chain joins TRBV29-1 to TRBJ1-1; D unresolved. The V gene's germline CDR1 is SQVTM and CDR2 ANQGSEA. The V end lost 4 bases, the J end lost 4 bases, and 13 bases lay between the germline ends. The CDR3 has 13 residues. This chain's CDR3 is CSVVSRFGTEAFF. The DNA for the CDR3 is TGCAGCGTTGTTTCGAGGTTCGGCACTGAAGCTTTCTTT.

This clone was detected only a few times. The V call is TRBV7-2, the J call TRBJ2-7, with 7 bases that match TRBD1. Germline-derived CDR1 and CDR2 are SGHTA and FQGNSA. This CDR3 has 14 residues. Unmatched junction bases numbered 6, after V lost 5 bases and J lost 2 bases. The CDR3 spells CASSPGTVPYEQYF. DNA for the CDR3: TGTGCCAGCAGCCCTGGGACAGTCCCCTACGAGCAGTACTTC.

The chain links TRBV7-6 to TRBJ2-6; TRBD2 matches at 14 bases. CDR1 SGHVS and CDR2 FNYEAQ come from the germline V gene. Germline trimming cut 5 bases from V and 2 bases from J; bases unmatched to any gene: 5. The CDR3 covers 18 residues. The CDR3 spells CASSQRTSGRTGANVLTF. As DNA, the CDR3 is TGTGCCAGCAGCCAACGGACTAGCGGGAGGACTGGGGCCAACGTCCTGACTTTC.

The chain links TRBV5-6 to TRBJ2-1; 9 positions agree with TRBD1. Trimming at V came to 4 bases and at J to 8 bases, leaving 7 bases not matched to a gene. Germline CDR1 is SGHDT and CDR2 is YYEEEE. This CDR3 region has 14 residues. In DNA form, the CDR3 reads TGTGCCAGCAGCCCCGGACAGGGGCCTTATGAGCAGTTCTTC. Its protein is CASSPGQGPYEQFF.

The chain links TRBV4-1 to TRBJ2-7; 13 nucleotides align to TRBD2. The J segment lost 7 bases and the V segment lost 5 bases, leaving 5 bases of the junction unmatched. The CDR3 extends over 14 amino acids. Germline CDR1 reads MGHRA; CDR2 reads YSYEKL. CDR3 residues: CASSEGLAGVEQYF. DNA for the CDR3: TGCGCCAGCAGCGAAGGACTAGCGGGAGTGGAGCAGTACTTC.

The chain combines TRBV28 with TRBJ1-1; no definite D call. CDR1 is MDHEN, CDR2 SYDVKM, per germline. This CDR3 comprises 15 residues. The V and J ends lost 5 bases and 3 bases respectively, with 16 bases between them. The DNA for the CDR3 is TGTGCCAGCAGTCCCTCCCGTGAGGGATACACTGAAGCTTTCTTT. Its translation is CASSPSREGYTEAFF.

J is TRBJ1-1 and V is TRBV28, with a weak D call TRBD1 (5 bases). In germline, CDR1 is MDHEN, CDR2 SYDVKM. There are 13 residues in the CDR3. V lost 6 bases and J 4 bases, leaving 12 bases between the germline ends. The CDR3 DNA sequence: TGTGCCAGCAGCACCCCCGGGGGCACTGAAGCTTTCTTT. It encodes CASSTPGGTEAFF.

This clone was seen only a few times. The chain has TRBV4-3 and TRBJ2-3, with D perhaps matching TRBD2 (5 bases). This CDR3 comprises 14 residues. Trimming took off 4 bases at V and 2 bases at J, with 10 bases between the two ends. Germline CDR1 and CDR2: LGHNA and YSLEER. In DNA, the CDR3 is TGCGCCAGCAGCCCCGGACTGATCACAGATACGCAGTATTTT. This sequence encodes CASSPGLITDTQYF.

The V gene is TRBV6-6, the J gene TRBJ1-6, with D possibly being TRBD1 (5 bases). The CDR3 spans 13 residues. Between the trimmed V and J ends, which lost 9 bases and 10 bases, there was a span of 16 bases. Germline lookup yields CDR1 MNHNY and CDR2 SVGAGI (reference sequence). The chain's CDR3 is CASLSGGGSPLHF. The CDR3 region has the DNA TGTGCCAGTTTGTCGGGGGGAGGATCACCCCTCCACTTT.

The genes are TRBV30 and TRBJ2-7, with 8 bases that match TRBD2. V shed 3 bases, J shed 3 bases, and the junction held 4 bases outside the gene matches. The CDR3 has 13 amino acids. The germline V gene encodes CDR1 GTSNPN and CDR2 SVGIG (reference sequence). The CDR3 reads CAWRNGGGYEQYF. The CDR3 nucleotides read TGTGCCTGGAGGAACGGGGGGGGCTACGAGCAGTACTTC. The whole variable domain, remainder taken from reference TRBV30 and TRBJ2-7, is SQTIHQWPATLVQPVGSPLSLECTVEGTSNPNLYWYRQAAGRGLQLLFYSVGIGQISSEVPQNLSASRPQDRQFILSSKKLLLSDSGFYLCAWRNGGGYEQYFGPGTRLTVT.

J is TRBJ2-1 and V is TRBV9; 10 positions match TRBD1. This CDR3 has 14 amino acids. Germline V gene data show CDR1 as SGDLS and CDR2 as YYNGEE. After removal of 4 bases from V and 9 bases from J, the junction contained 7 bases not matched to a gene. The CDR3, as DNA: TGTGCCAGCAGCCCTCGGACAGGGGGTGGTGAGCAGTTCTTC. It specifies CASSPRTGGGEQFF. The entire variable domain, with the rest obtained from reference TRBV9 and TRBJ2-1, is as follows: DSGVTQTPKHLITATGQRVTLRCSPRSGDLSVYWYQQSLDQGLQFLIQYYNGEERAKGNILERFSAQQFPDLHSELNLSSLELGDSALYFCASSPRTGGGEQFFGPGTRLTVL.

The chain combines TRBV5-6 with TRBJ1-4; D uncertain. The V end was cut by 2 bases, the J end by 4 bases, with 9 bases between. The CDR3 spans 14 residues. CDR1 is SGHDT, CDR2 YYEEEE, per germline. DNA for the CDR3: TGTGCCAGCAGCTTCCCGGAGGGTAATGAAAAACTGTTTTTT. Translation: CASSFPEGNEKLFF.

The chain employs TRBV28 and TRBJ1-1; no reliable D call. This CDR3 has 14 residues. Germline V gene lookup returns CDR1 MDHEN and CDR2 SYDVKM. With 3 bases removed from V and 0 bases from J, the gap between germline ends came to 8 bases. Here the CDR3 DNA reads TGTGCCAGCAGTTTCGCGGCCATGAACACTGAAGCTTTCTTT. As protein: CASSFAAMNTEAFF.

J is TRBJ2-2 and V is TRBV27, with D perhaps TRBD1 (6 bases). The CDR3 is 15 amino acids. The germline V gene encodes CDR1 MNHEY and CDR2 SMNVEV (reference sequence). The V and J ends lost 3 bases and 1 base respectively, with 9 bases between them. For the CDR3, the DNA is TGTGCCAGCAGTTTCGGACAGCTGAACACCGGGGAGCTGTTTTTT. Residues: CASSFGQLNTGELFF.

CDR3 bases: TGTGCCAGTAGTATTCGAGATGACTACGAGCAGTACTTC. Translated: CASSIRDDYEQYF. The rearrangement links TRBV19 to TRBJ2-7; D ambiguous. CDR3 length: 13 amino acids. Germline CDR1 is LNHDA and CDR2 is SQIVND (reference sequence). V gave up 3 bases and J gave up 3 bases, with 9 bases separating them.

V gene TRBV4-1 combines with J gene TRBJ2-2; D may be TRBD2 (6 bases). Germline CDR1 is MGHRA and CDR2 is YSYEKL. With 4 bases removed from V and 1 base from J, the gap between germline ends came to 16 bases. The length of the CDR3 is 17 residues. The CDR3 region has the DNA TGCGCCAGCAGCCCTCGTGAGGGGACTCAGAACACCGGGGAGCTGTTTTTT. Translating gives CASSPREGTQNTGELFF.

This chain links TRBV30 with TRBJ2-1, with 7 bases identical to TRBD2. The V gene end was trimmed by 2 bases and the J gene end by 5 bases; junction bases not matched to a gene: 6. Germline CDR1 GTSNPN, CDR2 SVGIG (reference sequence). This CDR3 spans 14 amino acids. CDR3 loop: CAWSPWGGDNEQFF. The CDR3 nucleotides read TGTGCCTGGAGTCCCTGGGGAGGGGACAATGAGCAGTTCTTC.

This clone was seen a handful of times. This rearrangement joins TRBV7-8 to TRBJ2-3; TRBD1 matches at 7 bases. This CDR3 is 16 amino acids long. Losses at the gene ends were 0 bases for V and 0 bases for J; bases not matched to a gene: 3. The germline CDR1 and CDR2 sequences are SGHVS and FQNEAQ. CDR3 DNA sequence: TGTGCCAGCAGCTTAGCTGACAGGGTGAGCACAGATACGCAGTATTTT. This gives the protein CASSLADRVSTDTQYF.

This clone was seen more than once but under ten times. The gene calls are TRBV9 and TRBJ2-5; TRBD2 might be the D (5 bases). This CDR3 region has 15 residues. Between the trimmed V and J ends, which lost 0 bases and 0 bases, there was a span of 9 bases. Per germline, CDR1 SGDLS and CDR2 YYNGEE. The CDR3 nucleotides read TGTGCCAGCAGCGTAGGGACTGCGTACCAAGAGACCCAGTACTTC. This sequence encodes CASSVGTAYQETQYF.

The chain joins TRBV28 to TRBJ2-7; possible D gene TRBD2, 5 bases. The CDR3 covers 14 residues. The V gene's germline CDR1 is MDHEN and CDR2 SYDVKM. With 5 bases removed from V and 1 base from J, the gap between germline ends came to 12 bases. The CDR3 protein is CASSEIGGSYEQYF. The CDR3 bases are TGTGCCAGCAGTGAAATCGGAGGTTCCTACGAGCAGTACTTC.

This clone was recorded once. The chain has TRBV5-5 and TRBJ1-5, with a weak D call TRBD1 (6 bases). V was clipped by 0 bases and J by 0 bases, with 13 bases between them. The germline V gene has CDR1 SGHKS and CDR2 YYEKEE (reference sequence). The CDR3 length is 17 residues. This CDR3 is CASSLGYRVGSNQPQHF. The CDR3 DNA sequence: TGTGCCAGCAGCTTGGGATACAGGGTTGGTAGCAATCAGCCCCAGCATTTT. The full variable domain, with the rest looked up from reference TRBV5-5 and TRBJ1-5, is DAGVTQSPTHLIKTRGQQVTLRCSPISGHKSVSWYQQVLGQGPQFIFQYYEKEERGRGNFPDRFSARQFPNYSSELNVNALLLGDSALYLCASSLGYRVGSNQPQHFGDGTRLSIL.

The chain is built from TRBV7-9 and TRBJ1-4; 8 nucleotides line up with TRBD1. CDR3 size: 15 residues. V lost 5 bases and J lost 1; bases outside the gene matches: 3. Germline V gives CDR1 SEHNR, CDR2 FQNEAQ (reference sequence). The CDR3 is CASSLGTGTNEKLFF. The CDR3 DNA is TGTGCCAGCAGCCTAGGGACAGGAACTAATGAAAAACTGTTTTTT. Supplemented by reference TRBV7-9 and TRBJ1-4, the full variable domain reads DTGVSQNPRHKITKRGQNVTFRCDPISEHNRLYWYRQTLGQGPEFLTYFQNEAQLEKSRLLSDRFSAERPKGSFSTLEIQRTEQGDSAMYLCASSLGTGTNEKLFFGSGTQLSVL.

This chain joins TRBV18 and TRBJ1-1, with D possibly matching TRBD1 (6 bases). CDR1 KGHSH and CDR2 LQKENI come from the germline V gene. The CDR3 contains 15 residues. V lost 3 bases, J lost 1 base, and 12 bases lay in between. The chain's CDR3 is CASSPPPDRNTEAFF. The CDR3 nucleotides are TGTGCCAGCTCACCTCCCCCGGACAGGAACACTGAAGCTTTCTTT.

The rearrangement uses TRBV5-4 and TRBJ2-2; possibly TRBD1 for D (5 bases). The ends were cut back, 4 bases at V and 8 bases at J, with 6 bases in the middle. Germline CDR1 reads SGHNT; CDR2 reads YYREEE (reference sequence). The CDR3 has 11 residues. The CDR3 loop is CASSRGGELFF. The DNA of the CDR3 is TGTGCCAGCAGCAGGGGAGGGGAGCTGTTTTTT.

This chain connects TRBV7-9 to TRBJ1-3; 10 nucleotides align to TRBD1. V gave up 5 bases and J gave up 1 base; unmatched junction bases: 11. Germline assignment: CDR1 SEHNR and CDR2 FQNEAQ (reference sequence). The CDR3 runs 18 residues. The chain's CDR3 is CASSLPGQGLFSGNTIYF. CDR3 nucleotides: TGTGCCAGCAGCCTTCCGGGACAGGGGCTTTTTTCTGGAAACACCATATATTTT.